This TCR beta chain is from a study of T cell repertoires in cytomegalovirus infection. On the study more broadly: It was recently identified HLA-C-restricted and well-studied HLA-B-restricted CMV epitopes that the study used. An indication of both CMV infection and matching HLA type came from public TCR beta signatures. Study-wide results and caveats: HLA-C-restricted CMV clonotypes gave the most frequent clonotype in two of eight donors. Cumulative frequency (of public TCR beta family members) identified carriers of CMV plus the relevant HLA.

Details on this clonotype: The antigen remains undetermined.

Germline V gene sequence: CDR1 MNHNS, CDR2 SASEGT. This CDR3 spans 16 amino acids. Trimming removed 7 bases from V and 3 bases from J; junction bases left unmatched: 14. Via MiXCR, TCRdb re-called the reads, giving one row per CDR3 protein. The data show approximately 110,000 distinct CDR3 sequences, over 40% seen once. This receptor was taken from a human donor in good health (CMV status not recorded). Some clones in this sample may be carry-over from other donors' samples. The chain is built from TRBV6-1 and TRBJ1-1; TRBD1 agrees at 7 bases. The sample consisted of CD8+ T cells from cultured PBMCs, taken from culture after CMV antigen stimulation. The CDR3 loop is CASIKQGPKGDTEAFF. In nucleotides, the CDR3 is TGTGCCAGCATAAAACAGGGGCCCAAAGGGGACACTGAAGCTTTCTTT.